The clone carrying this T cell receptor beta chain was seen a handful of times. Its target is not known. A second roughly 6 to 11 cycle PCR used barcoded and J-beta primers. TCRdb analysed the 5' RACE reads with MiXCR anew, one entry per CDR3 protein. The data show over 600,000 distinct CDR3 sequences, 45% to 70% seen once. Per-sample yields of isolated PBMCs were at least 6 million. Per sample, no less than 5 micrograms of total RNA were extracted. CDR3 length: 12 residues. Trimming removed 3 bases at V and 6 bases at J, with 6 bases between. Germline V gene sequence: CDR1 MGHRA, CDR2 YSYEKL. This specimen comes from a study of blood T cells in healthy people across ages. Study outcomes and limitations: Comparison with aged donors showed that long-lived donors had more naive CD4+ cells and higher diversity. While age rose, TCR beta diversity per million T cells dropped in a roughly linear way.

The gene calls are TRBV4-1 and TRBJ2-1, with D possibly being TRBD1 (6 bases). This receptor was obtained from a man aged 40-49 years in good health. Input material: blood. CDR3 sequence reads: CASSHRGNEQFF. The CDR3 DNA follows: TGCGCCAGCAGCCACAGGGGCAATGAGCAGTTCTTC.